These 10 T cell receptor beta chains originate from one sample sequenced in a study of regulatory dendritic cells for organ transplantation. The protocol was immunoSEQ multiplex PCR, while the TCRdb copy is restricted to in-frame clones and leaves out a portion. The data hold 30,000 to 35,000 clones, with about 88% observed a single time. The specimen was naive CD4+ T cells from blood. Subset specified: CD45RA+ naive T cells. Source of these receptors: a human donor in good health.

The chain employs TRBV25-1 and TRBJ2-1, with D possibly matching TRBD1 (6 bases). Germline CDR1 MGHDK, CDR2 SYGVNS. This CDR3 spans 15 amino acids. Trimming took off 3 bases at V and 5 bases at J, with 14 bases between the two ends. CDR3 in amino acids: CASSDDRSDNNEQFF. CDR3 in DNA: TGTGCCAGCAGTGACGACAGGAGCGACAACAATGAGCAGTTCTTC.

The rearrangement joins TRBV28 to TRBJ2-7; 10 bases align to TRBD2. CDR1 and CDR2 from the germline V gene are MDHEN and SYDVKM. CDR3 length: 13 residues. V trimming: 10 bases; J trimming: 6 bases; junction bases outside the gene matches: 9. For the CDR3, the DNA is TGTGCCACTCTAGCGGGAGCACCGCGCGAGCAGTACTTC. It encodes CATLAGAPREQYF.

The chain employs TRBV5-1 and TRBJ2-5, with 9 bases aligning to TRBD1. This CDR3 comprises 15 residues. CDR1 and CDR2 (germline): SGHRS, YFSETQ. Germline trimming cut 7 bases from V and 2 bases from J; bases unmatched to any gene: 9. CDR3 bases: TGCGCCAGCCGACCCACGGGACAGGGACAAGAGACCCAGTACTTC. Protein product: CASRPTGQGQETQYF.

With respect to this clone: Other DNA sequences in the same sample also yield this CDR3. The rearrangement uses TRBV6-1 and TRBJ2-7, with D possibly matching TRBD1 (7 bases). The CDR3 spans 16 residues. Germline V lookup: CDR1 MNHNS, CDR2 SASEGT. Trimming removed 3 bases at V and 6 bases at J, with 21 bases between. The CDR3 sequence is CASSDGGGGAALEQYF. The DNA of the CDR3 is TGTGCCAGCAGTGACGGAGGAGGGGGCGCAGCTCTCGAGCAGTACTTC.

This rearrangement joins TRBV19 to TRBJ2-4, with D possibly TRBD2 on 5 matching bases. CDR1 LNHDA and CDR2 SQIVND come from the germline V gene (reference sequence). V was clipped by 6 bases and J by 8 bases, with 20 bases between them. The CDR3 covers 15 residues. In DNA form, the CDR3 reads TGTGCCAGTAGCCCTCTTCTGGCGAGGGATTACATTCAGTACTTC. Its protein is CASSPLLARDYIQYF.

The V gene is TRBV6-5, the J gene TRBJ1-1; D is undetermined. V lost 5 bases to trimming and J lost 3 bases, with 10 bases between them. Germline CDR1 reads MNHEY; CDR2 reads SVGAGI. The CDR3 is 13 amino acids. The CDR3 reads CASSRGRDTEAFF. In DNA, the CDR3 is TGTGCCAGCAGTAGAGGACGGGACACTGAAGCTTTCTTT.

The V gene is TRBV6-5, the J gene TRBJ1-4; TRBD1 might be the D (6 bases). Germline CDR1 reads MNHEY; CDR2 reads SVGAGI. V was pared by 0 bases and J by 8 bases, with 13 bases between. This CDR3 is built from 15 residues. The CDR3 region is CASSYSRGADEKLFF. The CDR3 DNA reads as TGTGCCAGCAGTTACTCGAGGGGGGCAGACGAAAAACTGTTTTTT.

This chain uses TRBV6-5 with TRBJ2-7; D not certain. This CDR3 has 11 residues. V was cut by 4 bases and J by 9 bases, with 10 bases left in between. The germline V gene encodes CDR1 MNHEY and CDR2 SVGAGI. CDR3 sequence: CASSWVDGQYF. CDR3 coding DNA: TGTGCCAGCAGTTGGGTCGACGGGCAGTACTTC.

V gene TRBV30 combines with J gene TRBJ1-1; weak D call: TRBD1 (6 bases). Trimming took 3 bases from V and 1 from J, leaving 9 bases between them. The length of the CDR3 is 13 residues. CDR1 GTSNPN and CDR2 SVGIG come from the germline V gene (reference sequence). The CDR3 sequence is CAWRLRGNTEAFF. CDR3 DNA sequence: TGTGCCTGGAGGCTCAGGGGGAACACTGAAGCTTTCTTT.

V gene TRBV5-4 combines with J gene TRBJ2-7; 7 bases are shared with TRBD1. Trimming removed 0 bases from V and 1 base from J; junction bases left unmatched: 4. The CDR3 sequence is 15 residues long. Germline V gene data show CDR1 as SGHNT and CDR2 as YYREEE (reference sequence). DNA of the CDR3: TGTGCCAGCAGCTTGGCCTCGACAGGGTCCTACGAGCAGTACTTC. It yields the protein CASSLASTGSYEQYF.